What follows describes a single TCR beta chain. Its cognate antigen has yet to be identified. Base qualities were left out, and no much larger clone turns up one base away. These data originate in a study of shared clonotypes between healthy human individuals (dated by TCRdb to about 2020). Broadly, across the study: The cohort included three men and a couple of women between 18 and 49 years of age. For each donor, CD4 naive and CD4 memory were each given three plates, CD8 naive was given two plates, and CD8 memory was given one plate. Blood TCR repertoires of several healthy adults were deeply sequenced to estimate repertoire size and the extent of clonotype sharing between individuals. Libraries were prepared and TCR repertoires were sequenced by different laboratories using diverse techniques, in order to increase sequencing depth and limit assay-specific biases. Each donor's leukapheresis produced roughly between roughly 0.94 and 9.5 billion PBMCs. Findings and caveats that apply to the study as a whole: Roughly 5% of naive CD4, 3% to 4% of naive CD8, about 2.4% of memory CD4, and 0.4% of memory CD8 clonotypes were shared across a few donors. Because the study included a small number of donors, the genetic and exposure-history diversity represented was limited. Even with the large sequencing depth, rarefaction of the sorted-subset datasets indicated that sequencing was incomplete. Sampling was restricted to blood, and TCR repertoires in tissue are likely to differ from TCR repertoires in blood. Compared with non-shared clonotypes, the clonotypes found in all four sorted-subset donors had higher generation probabilities. Based on pairwise subsampling, the degree of clonotype sharing among donors was expected to be affected by sequencing depth. Naive subsets generally had larger estimated clonotype richness than memory subsets.

TCR CDR3 regions were amplified from genomic DNA by multiplex PCR using the deep immunoSEQ assay. For each cell subset, the extracted genomic DNA was distributed evenly across all wells of several immunoSEQ 96-well plates, and each plate served as one replicate. For sorted subsets, around 200 ng genomic DNA, equal to approximately 30,000 T cell genomes, was loaded into each replicate PCR. Purified libraries were measured with a Qubit 3.0 fluorometer, size-checked on a Bioanalyzer 2100, and measured again with the KAPA Library Quantification kit. Every immunoSEQ 96-well plate was sequenced on a dedicated single-read 150-cycle Illumina NextSeq 550 flow cell. In the original analysis: Because the immunoSEQ output included only junctional sequences and no quality scores, the filtering could not be the same as the filtering used for full-length reads. To assign V/J genes and CDR3, sequences were annotated using PyIR, a Python wrapper for IgBLAST v1.9, with IMGT germline references. Any read was removed if the V/J assignment was weak (E-value above 1e-6), the CDR3 was missing, or the read contained stop codons, out-of-frame junctions, or ambiguous translated residues. V3J clonotypes were defined by identical inferred V gene, J gene, and CDR3 amino acid sequence. To compute the percentage overlap between repertoires, the number of shared unique clonotypes was divided by the size of the smaller repertoire. RTK rarefaction, the Chao1 estimator, and Recon v2.1 estimates of unobserved clonotypes were used to assess repertoire richness. Generation probabilities were computed with OLGA for all TCRbeta clonotypes obtained by the gDNA method from four donors. Not all clones reach the TCRdb copy of this immuneACCESS table, which keeps in-frame sequences only. Checked studies attribute under half of the gap to unresolved V genes and leave the rest unexplained. The V and J calls and clone size come from that table; D and trimming were worked out from the DNA. Counted in this sample were 640,000 or so clones; roughly 78% of them appeared once. 1.8% of the sample is in the top ten clones.

The donors were healthy, HIV-negative adults who had no recently reported acute infections or vaccinations. Every donor was a Caucasian adult living in Nashville, Tennessee, USA. CD4+ T cells were enriched by magnetic negative selection, after which naive cells were positively selected on CD45RA and the negative fraction was taken as the memory subset. Blood was collected by leukapheresis, and PBMCs were isolated by Ficoll-Histopaque density gradient centrifugation and then cryopreserved in liquid nitrogen vapor phase. Purity and quantity of every magnetically sorted T cell population were checked by analytical flow cytometry. From each sorted fraction, genomic DNA was isolated and quantified by UV absorbance on a Nanodrop 2000c. A distance of 17 bases separates the germline ends of V and J, which lose 4 bases and 5 bases respectively. CDR1 and CDR2 are drawn from the germline V gene: MDHEN, SYDVKM. Inclusive of the bounding cysteine and phenylalanine, the CDR3 is 15 residues long. The CDR3 DNA has 45 bases and is translated from base 1.

The rearranged chain carries TRBV28 and TRBJ2-5; tentative D gene TRBD2, with 7 bases matching. The specimen sequenced was memory CD4+ T cells sorted from blood. The cell subset or site label for this specimen denotes: CD45RA-negative fraction. The sequence came from a woman aged 25 to 39 in good health. The CDR3 corresponds to CASSSLGGGGETQYF. The nucleotide sequence reads TGTGCCAGCAGTTCCCTCGGAGGGGGAGGGGAGACCCAGTACTTC.